The 17 T cell receptor beta chains below all came from one sample that was sequenced in a study of breast tumors, draining lymph nodes, adjacent tissues. TCRdb processed the multiplex PCR reads anew with MiXCR; each CDR3 protein has one entry. Of about 300,000 distinct CDR3 sequences in the sample, about 33% are singletons; the top ten hold about 1%. Samples came from axillary lymph nodes draining the breast cancer. Sample: axillary lymph node tissue. The receptor source for this set is a female donor with breast cancer. Some clones in this sample may be carry-over from other donors' samples.

The chain has TRBV20-1 and TRBJ1-1, with D maybe TRBD1 (6 bases). V shed 3 bases and J shed 0 bases, with 14 bases lying between them. This CDR3 has 15 residues. Germline V gene lookup returns CDR1 DFQATT and CDR2 SNEGSKA (reference sequence). CDR3 DNA sequence: TGCAGTGCTAGCAACCCAGGGGCTATGAACACTGAAGCTTTCTTT. Protein: CSASNPGAMNTEAFF.

The chain employs TRBV2 and TRBJ2-6; D is undetermined. The CDR3 consists of 15 residues. Germline loops: CDR1 SNHLY, CDR2 FYNNEI. V lost 6 bases and J 2 bases, leaving 11 bases between the germline ends. This CDR3 reads CASRPTWAGANVLTF. The DNA for the CDR3 is TGTGCCAGCAGGCCCACTTGGGCTGGGGCCAACGTCCTGACTTTC.

There are many counts of this clonotype. V and J are TRBV5-1 and TRBJ2-1; TRBD2 aligns across 12 bases. The J segment lost 7 bases and the V segment lost 4 bases, leaving 6 bases of the junction unmatched. This CDR3 region has 15 residues. Germline V CDR1 and CDR2: SGHRS, YFSETQ. The CDR3 bases are TGCGCCAGCAGCGACAGACTAGCGGGAGTGAATGAGCAGTTCTTC. Amino acids: CASSDRLAGVNEQFF. Full variable domain (missing parts from reference TRBV5-1 and TRBJ2-1): KAGVTQTPRYLIKTRGQQVTLSCSPISGHRSVSWYQQTPGQGLQFLFEYFSETQRNKGNFPGRFSGRQFSNSRSEMNVSTLELGDSALYLCASSDRLAGVNEQFFGPGTRLTVL.

The chain couples TRBV2 to TRBJ1-2; 9 bases agree with TRBD1. Germline loops: CDR1 SNHLY, CDR2 FYNNEI. The CDR3 consists of 13 residues. J lost 4 bases, V lost 10 bases, and 7 bases had no gene match. The CDR3 nucleotides read TGTGCCAAAGGGGACAGGGATGGCTATGGCTACACCTTC. Protein: CAKGDRDGYGYTF.

Comments on this clonotype: The junction and the germline gene differ at one end; a read error may be behind it. J is TRBJ2-2 and V is TRBV6-6; weak D call: TRBD2 (5 bases). Germline V gene lookup returns CDR1 MNHNY and CDR2 SVGAGI (reference sequence). The CDR3 is made up of 13 amino acids. Written as DNA, the CDR3 is TGTGCCAGCAGTCCCTTTGACACCGGGGAGCTGTCTTTT. Its translation is CASSPFDTGELSF.

This clonotype was found many times. The CDR3 is CASSIVLGNTGELFF. The CDR3 nucleotides are TGTGCCAGTAGTATCGTCCTAGGGAACACCGGGGAGCTGTTTTTT. The chain has TRBV19 and TRBJ2-2; D unresolved. Germline V gene lookup returns CDR1 LNHDA and CDR2 SQIVND (reference sequence). V dropped 3 bases and J dropped 1 base, with 9 bases sitting between them. The CDR3 length is 15 residues.

With respect to this clonotype: A much more abundant neighbour one base away suggests this may be a read error. The chain links TRBV3-1 to TRBJ2-5; D is perhaps TRBD1 or TRBD2 (7 bases each). V lost 5 bases and J 7 bases, leaving 17 bases between the germline ends. The CDR3 spans 14 residues. CDR1 and CDR2 (germline): LGHDT, YNNKEL (reference sequence). The CDR3 sequence: CASSKWSGGGTQYF. DNA of the CDR3: TGTGCCAGCAGCAAATGGTCAGGGGGGGGGACCCAGTACTTC.

The table lists this clonotype with a few counts. V is TRBV18 and J is TRBJ1-2; the D is unclear. Trimming stripped 2 bases from V and 4 bases from J, with 8 bases between. The CDR3 runs 13 residues. Germline V gives CDR1 KGHSH, CDR2 LQKENI. CDR3 region: CASSPEVIYGYTF. In DNA form, the CDR3 reads TGTGCCAGCTCACCAGAGGTTATCTATGGCTACACCTTC.

This clonotype has only a few counts. One end of the junction does not line up with germline, which may come from a read error. This chain joins TRBV7-2 and TRBJ2-1; 8 positions agree with TRBD1. Germline CDR1 and CDR2: SGHTA and FQGNSA. This CDR3 region has 15 residues. The CDR3 here is CASSFRGRTDNGQFF. For the CDR3, the DNA is TGTGCCAGCAGCTTCAGGGGGCGAACCGACAATGGGCAGTTCTTC.

This clonotype occurred many times. This chain connects TRBV5-1 to TRBJ2-3, with 7 bases matching TRBD2. In germline, CDR1 is SGHRS, CDR2 YFSETQ. V lost 5 bases and J lost 2; bases outside the gene matches: 5. The CDR3 runs to 14 residues. The chain's CDR3 is CASSKAGYTDTQYF. The CDR3 coding sequence is TGCGCCAGCAGTAAAGCGGGGTACACAGATACGCAGTATTTT.

This chain links TRBV2 with TRBJ2-7, with 10 bases matching TRBD2. The CDR3 consists of 12 residues. Germline loops: CDR1 SNHLY, CDR2 FYNNEI. J lost 4 bases, V lost 9 bases, and 3 bases had no gene match. Here the CDR3 DNA reads TGTGCCAGAGCGGGAGGGCCATACGAGCAGTACTTC. Protein product: CARAGGPYEQYF.

This clonotype was recorded many times. The chain uses TRBV10-3 and TRBJ2-3; unclear D gene. CDR1 ENHRY and CDR2 SYGVKD come from the germline V gene. Trimming stripped 2 bases from V and 2 bases from J, with 8 bases between. This CDR3 region has 14 residues. CDR3 in amino acids: CAISELGPTDTQYF. The CDR3 DNA reads TGTGCCATCAGTGAGCTAGGCCCCACAGATACGCAGTATTTT.

Comment on this clonotype: A read error is possible here, since a much larger clone lies one base away. The genes are TRBV5-8 and TRBJ2-1; D is uncertain. V gave up 2 bases and J gave up 15 bases, with 15 bases separating them. The CDR3 contains 12 residues. CDR1 is SGHTS and CDR2 is YDEGEE in the germline V gene. The CDR3, as DNA: TGTGCCAGCAGCTTCTTCCCGACCCCCCCGTTCTTC. Residues: CASSFFPTPPFF.

This clonotype was seen only a few times. This CDR3 is CASSGGLAGGPWETQYF. The CDR3 bases are TGTGCCAGCAGCGGGGGACTAGCGGGAGGGCCTTGGGAGACCCAGTACTTC. The rearrangement joins TRBV5-8 to TRBJ2-5, with 16 bases lining up with TRBD2. Germline V lookup: CDR1 SGHTS, CDR2 YDEGEE. The CDR3 is 17 residues long. V lost 4 bases, J lost 5 bases, and 8 bases stayed unmatched.

For this clonotype: An end of the junction differs from the germline gene, which may be a read error. CDR3 protein: CASSLGTENSPLRF. The CDR3 DNA follows: TGCGCCAGCAGCCTCGGGACCGAGAATTCCCCCCTCCGCTTT. The chain joins TRBV5-1 to TRBJ1-6, with D perhaps TRBD1 (5 bases). The CDR3 has 14 amino acids. CDR1 SGHRS and CDR2 YFSETQ come from the germline V gene.

The genes are TRBV7-8 and TRBJ2-5; 8 positions match TRBD1. After removal of 6 bases from V and 4 bases from J, the junction contained 10 bases not matched to a gene. This CDR3 comprises 15 residues. CDR1 is SGHVS, CDR2 FQNEAQ, per germline. In nucleotides, the CDR3 is TGTGCCAGCAGACCCGGGACAGGCCAACGAGAGACCCAGTACTTC. Encoded protein: CASRPGTGQRETQYF.

This clonotype occurred many times. V is TRBV12-3 or TRBV12-4 and J is TRBJ2-7; TRBD2 matches at 7 bases. Unmatched junction bases numbered 7, after V lost 5 bases and J lost 3 bases. This CDR3 region has 14 residues. As DNA, the CDR3 is TGTGCCAGCAGTCGAAGCGGGGCCGACTACGAGCAGTACTTC. This gives the protein CASSRSGADYEQYF.